This entry concerns a single T cell receptor (beta chain). This sample is part of a study of blood T cell repertoires in COVID-19. The V gene's germline CDR1 is SGHTA and CDR2 FQGNSA. The V segment lost 2 bases and the J segment 8 bases; nucleotides outside the gene matches: 16. The CDR3 extends over 17 amino acids. Original methodology: Estimates of nucleated cell counts were drawn from the amplification of reference gene primers. Data came from immunoSEQ multiplex PCR; TCRdb stores just in-frame clones and leaves some out. D and trimming come from the DNA, and the V and J calls and clone size come from that table. The sample holds around 190,000 clones, around 80% seen once.

The sequenced sample was peripheral blood. The TCR was taken from a man in his sixties or seventies with active or convalescent COVID-19. The gene calls are TRBV7-2 and TRBJ1-2; 8 bases fit TRBD1. CDR3 region: CASSLPKSGTGPLGYTF. Here the CDR3 DNA reads TGTGCCAGCAGCTTACCCAAGTCGGGGACAGGCCCCTTAGGCTACACCTTC. The full variable domain, in which reference TRBV7-2 and TRBJ1-2 provide the parts outside the CDR3, is GAGVSQSPSNKVTEKGKDVELRCDPISGHTALYWYRQSLGQGLEFLIYFQGNSAPDKSGLPSDRFSAERTGGSVSTLTIQRTQQEDSAVYLCASSLPKSGTGPLGYTFGSGTRLTVV.